This TCR beta chain was observed in a study of T cells expressing NK-cell markers. Across the study: The study drew TCR beta repertoires from sorted CD3+CD56+NKG2C+, CD3+CD56+NKG2C- and CD3+CD56-NKG2C+ T cells.

Libraries used 5'RACE template switching adding universal primer site and UMIs. From the 5' RACE reads, TCRdb lists one entry per CDR3 protein and no DNA. Seen in this sample are some 460,000 distinct CDR3 sequences; the ten most common clones hold almost 1.5%. To note about this clonotype: What it binds is unknown.

Notes on the study in general: A handful of donors' CD3+CD56-NKG2C+ cells were dominated by the same clonotypes. It remained uncertain whether the expanded NKG2C+ T cell clones were specific for HCMV antigens.

This CDR3 region has 17 residues. Germline lookup yields CDR1 SGHRS and CDR2 YFSETQ. The sequenced sample consisted of blood T cells: a sorted CD56 or NKG2C T cell subset, CD4+ or CD8+ T cells, or bulk PBMC T cells (not recorded which). The sequence was obtained from a woman between 50 and 59 years old in good health. V and J are TRBV5-1 and TRBJ2-1; TCRdb designates TRBD1, a call that cannot be tested without DNA. CDR3: CASSGQPGRPTRNEQFF.